Following are 3 T cell receptor beta chains from one sample sequenced in a study of CD8 T cells in ankylosing spondylitis. From the 5' RACE reads, TCRdb called clonotypes with MiXCR, one entry per CDR3 protein. Counted here are 200,000 to 300,000 distinct CDR3 sequences, about 24% occurring once; the ten biggest clones make up 0.5% to 0.65%. Sequencing was done on a sample of blood, either unsorted or a sorted T cell fraction (not recorded which). The receptors shown here come from a male donor with ankylosing spondylitis or in good health (not recorded which).

Many counts were recorded for this clonotype. The chain combines TRBV20-1 with TRBJ2-1; 10 bases align to TRBD2. The trim removed 6 bases at V and 8 bases at J, leaving 4 bases unmatched. The germline V gene encodes CDR1 DFQATT and CDR2 SNEGSKA (reference sequence). The CDR3 totals 12 residues. The CDR3 loop is CSAPTSGYEQFF. The DNA for the CDR3 is TGCAGTGCCCCGACTAGCGGGTATGAGCAGTTCTTC.

The J gene is TRBJ2-5, the V gene TRBV24-1, with D possibly TRBD2 on 7 matching bases. V lost 7 bases and J 4 bases, leaving 15 bases between the germline ends. The germline V gene has CDR1 KGHDR and CDR2 SFDVKD. The CDR3 has 14 residues. CDR3 nucleotides: TGTGCCACCAGGATCGAGGGGGGGCGAGAGACCCAGTACTTC. Residues: CATRIEGGRETQYF.

This clonotype came up a few times. The chain joins TRBV30 to TRBJ2-5; TRBD2 agrees at 7 bases. V lost 5 bases to trimming and J lost 2 bases; unmatched junction nucleotides: 14. CDR1 and CDR2 from the germline V gene are GTSNPN and SVGIG (reference sequence). This CDR3 is 16 amino acids long. As DNA, the CDR3 is TGTGCCTGGGGCGGGCGGGAGTTAGCGGTACAAGAGACCCAGTACTTC. Translating gives CAWGGRELAVQETQYF. The complete variable domain, with remaining parts taken from reference TRBV30 and TRBJ2-5, reads SQTIHQWPATLVQPVGSPLSLECTVEGTSNPNLYWYRQAAGRGLQLLFYSVGIGQISSEVPQNLSASRPQDRQFILSSKKLLLSDSGFYLCAWGGRELAVQETQYFGPGTRLLVL.